What follows are 9 T cell receptor beta chains derived from one specimen sequenced in a study of T-cell reconstitution after alpha-beta-depleted transplantation in children. Unique molecular identifiers were used in preparing the TCRbeta library. A single record per CDR3 protein comes from TCRdb applying MiXCR to the PCR reads. The table lists about 640,000 distinct CDR3 sequences, approximately 15% of them singletons. The material sequenced was PBMCs from the stem cell graft donor, taken from the stem cell graft. Receptors were obtained from a human donor who donated a stem cell graft to a child with acute myeloid leukemia.

This clonotype was seen more than once but under ten times. This chain connects TRBV20-1 to TRBJ2-7; TRBD1 matches 9 bases. Germline V gene lookup returns CDR1 DFQATT and CDR2 SNEGSKA (reference sequence). The trim removed 2 bases at V and 3 bases at J, leaving 8 bases unmatched. This CDR3 region has 15 residues. CDR3 in DNA: TGCAGTGCTAGATCTCACAGGGGGCCTGACTACGAGCAGTACTTC. Translated: CSARSHRGPDYEQYF.

This clonotype was detected only once. The J gene is TRBJ2-3, the V gene TRBV4-1; the match to TRBD2 covers 8 bases. The CDR3 totals 17 residues. The junction had 11 bases not matched to a gene; V was cut back by 4 bases and J by 2 bases. From germline, CDR1 is MGHRA and CDR2 YSYEKL. CDR3 coding DNA: TGCGCCAGCAGCCCAAATTGGATAGCGGGGTACACAGATACGCAGTATTTT. Translating it yields CASSPNWIAGYTDTQYF.

This clonotype was counted ten times or more. This chain links TRBV12-3 or TRBV12-4 with TRBJ2-7; TRBD1 might be the D (5 bases). The CDR3 sequence is 15 residues long. V gave up 2 bases and J gave up 2 bases, with 13 bases separating them. The CDR3 region is CASSLSAGFTYEQYF. CDR3 nucleotides: TGTGCCAGCAGTTTATCTGCAGGGTTTACCTACGAGCAGTACTTC.

The chain carries TRBV13 and TRBJ2-1; 9 bases fit TRBD2. The CDR3 is 16 amino acids. Germline V CDR1 and CDR2: PRHDT, FYEKMQ (reference sequence). V gave up 5 bases and J gave up 1 base; unmatched junction bases: 6. The DNA of the CDR3 is TGTGCCAGCAGCCACATAGCGGGGGAATCCTACAATGAGCAGTTCTTC. Translation: CASSHIAGESYNEQFF.

In this sample, this clonotype turned up many times. CDR3 sequence: CAISDFEANYGYTF. Here the CDR3 DNA reads TGTGCCATCAGTGACTTCGAGGCTAACTATGGCTACACCTTC. The gene calls are TRBV10-3 and TRBJ1-2; D is uncertain. The CDR3 contains 14 residues. CDR1 is ENHRY and CDR2 is SYGVKD in the germline V gene. V was pared by 3 bases and J by 0 bases, with 8 bases between.

This clonotype has ten or more counts. The chain links TRBV20-1 to TRBJ2-3; 9 bases align to TRBD2. In germline, CDR1 is DFQATT, CDR2 SNEGSKA (reference sequence). V gave up 5 bases and J gave up 6 bases; unmatched junction bases: 3. This CDR3 comprises 12 residues. CDR3 sequence reads: CSAVAGEDTQYF. The CDR3 DNA reads TGCAGTGCTGTAGCGGGGGAGGATACGCAGTATTTT.

In its sample, this clonotype was seen many times. The chain has TRBV15 and TRBJ2-3; D possibly corresponds to TRBD1 (5 bases). The CDR3 contains 15 residues. The V end was cut by 5 bases, the J end by 2 bases, with 14 bases between. Germline lookup yields CDR1 LNHNV and CDR2 YYDKDF (reference sequence). Here the CDR3 DNA reads TGTGCCACCAGCTTTCGGACATTTCACACAGATACGCAGTATTTT. Encoded protein: CATSFRTFHTDTQYF.

This clonotype was detected ten times or more. This chain connects TRBV12-3 or TRBV12-4 to TRBJ2-1, with 9 bases matching TRBD1. Losses at the gene ends were 4 bases for V and 9 bases for J; bases not matched to a gene: 10. The CDR3 loop spans 15 amino acids. For the CDR3, the DNA is TGTGCCAGCAGTTCGGCCGGGACAGGGAGAGGTGAGCAGTTCTTC. Amino acid sequence: CASSSAGTGRGEQFF.

This clonotype occurred many times. This chain links TRBV5-1 with TRBJ2-1; 9 bases are shared with TRBD1. The CDR3 has 13 amino acids. Trimming removed 4 bases from V and 7 bases from J; junction bases left unmatched: 3. The germline V gene encodes CDR1 SGHRS and CDR2 YFSETQ. The CDR3 region is CASSGTGWNEQFF. As DNA, the CDR3 is TGCGCCAGCAGCGGGACAGGGTGGAATGAGCAGTTCTTC.